The 20 T cell receptor beta chains presented below share a single source sample, sequenced in a study of T cell therapy after organ transplantation (dated by TCRdb to about 2019). Explained via the paper, the time point label denotes: 20-29 weeks after completion of therapy. Their cognate antigens are unknown. Library method: the immunoSEQ multiplex PCR assay. Here the immuneACCESS table is served through TCRdb, limited to in-frame sequences with V and J called. Missing clones are a known gap in these copies; in checked studies unresolved V genes cover under half, and the rest lacks a known reason. Recorded for this sample are 17,000 or so clones; over 75% of them occurred a single time. The biggest ten clones account for roughly 28% of the sample. Sequencing used CD8+ T cells from blood, obtained after autologous CMV-specific T cell therapy. The origin of the receptors is a human patient who had received a solid organ transplant and had CMV disease. Following transplantation, part of the T cell population may be supplied by the graft donor rather than the patient.

The chain combines TRBV2 with TRBJ2-1; no firm D call. CDR1 and CDR2 (germline): SNHLY, FYNNEI. The CDR3 covers 15 residues. Between the trimmed V and J ends, which lost 2 bases and 1 base, there was a span of 9 bases. CDR3 residues: CASSELSESYNEQFF. In DNA, the CDR3 is TGTGCCAGCAGTGAACTAAGCGAATCCTACAATGAGCAGTTCTTC.

This clone was found a few times. This CDR3 is also generated by other DNA sequences in the sample. The chain recombines TRBV5-8 with TRBJ1-5, with TRBD1 identical over 7 bases. The CDR3 sequence is 15 residues long. From germline, CDR1 is SGHTS and CDR2 YDEGEE. The ends lost 2 bases at V and 0 bases at J; junction bases unmatched: 2. The DNA of the CDR3 is TGTGCCAGCAGCTTACAGGGGTATAGCAATCAGCCCCAGCATTTT. This codes for CASSLQGYSNQPQHF.

The CDR3 bases are TGTGCCTGGAGTGTAGGTGGGGGGGAGCAGTTCTTC. This encodes CAWSVGGGEQFF. V is TRBV30 and J is TRBJ2-1; D is possibly TRBD2 (6 bases). CDR1 GTSNPN and CDR2 SVGIG come from the germline V gene (reference sequence). V gave up 0 bases and J gave up 10 bases, with 10 bases separating them. CDR3 size: 12 residues.

The V and J genes are TRBV2 and TRBJ1-4; no reliable D call. V lost 5 bases and J 7 bases, leaving 17 bases between the germline ends. Germline-derived CDR1 and CDR2 are SNHLY and FYNNEI. The CDR3 loop spans 15 amino acids. The CDR3 coding sequence is TGTGCCAGCAGTTATGTACCCATGATCGGTGAAAAACTGTTTTTT. Residues: CASSYVPMIGEKLFF.

The chain recombines TRBV13 with TRBJ1-2; no clear D gene. Germline CDR1 and CDR2: PRHDT and FYEKMQ (reference sequence). The ends were cut back, 6 bases at V and 8 bases at J, with 16 bases in the middle. This CDR3 comprises 13 residues. The CDR3 protein is CASSPPVGEGYTF. The CDR3 DNA reads as TGTGCCAGCAGTCCCCCCGTGGGTGAAGGCTACACCTTC.

This clone is medium-sized (0.01 to 0.1%) in the sample. The identical CDR3 is also encoded by other nucleotide sequences in the sample. The chain employs TRBV25-1 and TRBJ1-1; D is perhaps TRBD1 (6 bases). Germline V gene lookup returns CDR1 MGHDK and CDR2 SYGVNS. The CDR3 is 14 residues long. With 2 bases removed from V and 3 bases from J, the gap between germline ends came to 10 bases. The DNA of the CDR3 is TGTGCCAGCAGTGAACAGGGGAGGGACACTGAAGCTTTCTTT. This sequence encodes CASSEQGRDTEAFF.

This clone was counted only a few times. The chain carries TRBV29-1 and TRBJ1-1; D gene unclear. The germline gives CDR1 SQVTM, CDR2 ANQGSEA. There are 13 residues in the CDR3. V gave up 3 bases and J gave up 3 bases, with 11 bases separating them. CDR3 in DNA: TGCAGCGTTGAGGACGGTGCCCACACTGAAGCTTTCTTT. Protein: CSVEDGAHTEAFF.

This clone appeared a single time. Here the CDR3 DNA reads TGTGCCAGCAGCCCCTACCCTGGAGGTGACTATGGCTACACCTTC. As protein: CASSPYPGGDYGYTF. The chain couples TRBV7-9 to TRBJ1-2; D is unresolved. This CDR3 region has 15 residues. Trimming cost V 5 bases and J 3 bases, with 16 bases left between them. Germline lookup yields CDR1 SEHNR and CDR2 FQNEAQ (reference sequence).

The J gene is TRBJ1-2, the V gene TRBV6-7, with a tentative D call TRBD1 (5 bases). TRBV6-7 is sorted into the ORF group, with uncertain function. The CDR3 runs to 16 residues. Trimming shortened V by 5 bases and J by 1 base, and 17 bases separated the two germline ends. In DNA form, the CDR3 reads TGTGCCAGCAGTGGATATCAAGGACAACTTAACTATGGCTACACCTTC. Amino acids: CASSGYQGQLNYGYTF.

This clone has just a few counts. The rearrangement uses TRBV5-6 and TRBJ1-3; no firm D call. The V gene lost 4 bases and the J gene lost 7 bases, with 6 bases spanning the gap. Germline CDR1 is SGHDT and CDR2 is YYEEEE. The CDR3 contains 11 residues. The CDR3: CASSQRNTIYF. CDR3 sequence (DNA): TGTGCCAGCAGCCAAAGGAACACCATATATTTT.

This clone was picked up a small number of times. V usage is TRBV23-1 and J usage is TRBJ2-1; 8 positions match TRBD2. TRBV23-1 is an open reading frame whose function is uncertain. V lost 2 bases to trimming and J lost 0 bases; unmatched junction nucleotides: 9. CDR3 size: 18 residues. The CDR3 protein is CASSQKTLAGGSYNEQFF. The CDR3 DNA sequence: TGCGCCAGCAGTCAAAAAACCCTAGCGGGTGGCTCCTACAATGAGCAGTTCTTC.

The rearrangement links TRBV11-3 to TRBJ2-5; the D call may be TRBD1 or TRBD2 (5 bases each). The germline V gene encodes CDR1 SGHNT and CDR2 YENEEA. The CDR3 has 15 residues. V was pared by 3 bases and J by 0 bases, with 11 bases between. The CDR3 sequence is CASSFSPGHQETQYF. CDR3 in DNA: TGTGCCAGCAGCTTTTCCCCGGGACACCAAGAGACCCAGTACTTC. The full variable domain, in which reference TRBV11-3 and TRBJ2-5 provide the parts outside the CDR3, is EAGVVQSPRYKIIEKKQPVAFWCNPISGHNTLYWYLQNLGQGPELLIRYENEEAVDDSQLPKDRFSAERLKGVDSTLKIQPAELGDSAVYLCASSFSPGHQETQYFGPGTRLLVL.

V gene TRBV6-6 combines with J gene TRBJ2-1; D unclear. This CDR3 contains 12 residues. Trimming took off 6 bases at V and 9 bases at J, with 12 bases between the two ends. Germline-derived CDR1 and CDR2 are MNHNY and SVGAGI (reference sequence). The DNA for the CDR3 is TGTGCCAGCAGATTCAACCTGGGTGAGCAGTTCTTC. Amino acid sequence: CASRFNLGEQFF.

V is TRBV5-6 and J is TRBJ1-1, with D unclear. CDR3 length: 13 amino acids. The germline CDR1 and CDR2 sequences are SGHDT and YYEEEE. The V end lost 3 bases, the J end lost 1 base, and 7 bases lay between the germline ends. CDR3 sequence reads: CASSSDENTEAFF. CDR3 DNA: TGTGCCAGCAGCTCGGACGAGAACACTGAAGCTTTCTTT.

In its sample, this clone was seen once. The chain recombines TRBV6-5 with TRBJ1-2; D uncertain. The CDR3 contains 15 residues. With 2 bases removed from V and 2 bases from J, the gap between germline ends came to 12 bases. Germline assignment: CDR1 MNHEY and CDR2 SVGAGI. The CDR3 region is CASSYDTRANYGYTF. DNA for the CDR3: TGTGCCAGCAGTTACGACACCCGGGCAAACTATGGCTACACCTTC.

The chain recombines TRBV5-4 with TRBJ1-6, with 12 bases that match TRBD1. V shed 4 bases and J 7 bases; nucleotides not matched to a gene: 3. Germline V gene lookup returns CDR1 SGHNT and CDR2 YYREEE (reference sequence). This CDR3 has 15 residues. This chain's CDR3 is CASSAGQGANSPLHF. CDR3 nucleotides: TGTGCCAGCAGCGCGGGACAGGGGGCGAATTCACCCCTCCACTTT.

The chain recombines TRBV11-2 with TRBJ2-3; D gene unclear. This CDR3 is 17 amino acids long. The V and J ends lost 3 bases and 0 bases respectively, with 16 bases between them. CDR1 and CDR2 (germline): SGHAT, FQNNGV. The DNA of the CDR3 is TGTGCCAGCAGCTTCCCTAACAGAGATCTTAGCACAGATACGCAGTATTTT. Protein: CASSFPNRDLSTDTQYF.

This clone has more than one count but fewer than ten. The genes are TRBV6-5 and TRBJ1-2; TRBD1 matches 8 bases. CDR1 and CDR2 (germline): MNHEY, SVGAGI. The CDR3 has 12 amino acids. V lost 8 bases to trimming and J lost 4 bases; unmatched junction nucleotides: 3. As DNA, the CDR3 is TGTGCCAGCTCGACAGGGGCCTATGGCTACACCTTC. Protein sequence: CASSTGAYGYTF.

The V call is TRBV10-3, the J call TRBJ2-2, with 8 bases identical to TRBD1. The junction had 12 bases not matched to a gene; V was cut back by 5 bases and J by 1 base. The CDR3 runs 18 residues. CDR1 and CDR2 (germline): ENHRY, SYGVKD. Here the CDR3 DNA reads TGTGCCATCAGTACTGGCAGGGGGCGCTTTGGGAACACCGGGGAGCTGTTTTTT. Its protein is CAISTGRGRFGNTGELFF.

This clone is judged medium-sized. The V and J genes are TRBV15 and TRBJ2-2; TRBD1 aligns across 9 bases. Germline assignment: CDR1 LNHNV and CDR2 YYDKDF (reference sequence). This CDR3 comprises 15 residues. The ends lost 5 bases at V and 5 bases at J; junction bases unmatched: 6. As DNA, the CDR3 is TGTGCCACCAGCCCCAGGACAGGGGAGACCGGGGAGCTGTTTTTT. This gives the protein CATSPRTGETGELFF.